This TCR beta chain was documented in a study of T cell responses to AZD1222 COVID-19 vaccine. Method: immunoSEQ multiplex PCR; TCRdb's copy keeps in-frame clones and lacks some. The profile covers around 170,000 clones, with nearly 95% appearing a single time and about 1.9% taken by the ten largest. Broader study findings: CD4 TCRs covered the whole spike, strongest at regions 160-218 and 743-854. Researchers took repertoire samples only after the peak T cell response had come. It should be noted that donors were predominantly white British and more often female, and clonal diversity was possibly underestimated.

Germline V CDR1 and CDR2: MDHEN, SYDVKM. Between the trimmed V and J ends, which lost 6 bases and 5 bases, there was a span of 17 bases. The CDR3 length is 16 residues. As for this clone: Its cognate antigen is unknown.

Pooled in the analysis were second doses at about 4 or about 12 weeks. The input for sequencing was peripheral blood, taken 28 days after the second AZD1222 dose. This sequence joins TRBV28 and TRBJ1-6; no clear D. This TCR derives from an adult who received the AZD1222 COVID-19 vaccine. This CDR3 is CASSVKRPGDNSPLHF. The CDR3 DNA follows: TGTGCCAGCAGCGTAAAGAGACCTGGGGATAATTCACCCCTCCACTTT.